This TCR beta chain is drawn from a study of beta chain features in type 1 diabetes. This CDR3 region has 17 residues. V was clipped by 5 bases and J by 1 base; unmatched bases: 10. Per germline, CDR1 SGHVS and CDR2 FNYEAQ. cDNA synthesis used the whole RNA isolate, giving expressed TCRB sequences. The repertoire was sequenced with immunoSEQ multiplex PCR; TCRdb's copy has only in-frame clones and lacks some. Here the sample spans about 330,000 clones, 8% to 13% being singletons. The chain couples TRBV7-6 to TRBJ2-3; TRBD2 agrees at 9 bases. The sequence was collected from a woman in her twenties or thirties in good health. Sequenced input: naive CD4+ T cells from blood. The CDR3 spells CASSPSRASGGTDTQYF. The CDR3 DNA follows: TGTGCCAGCAGCCCGAGCCGTGCTAGCGGGGGCACAGATACGCAGTATTTT.